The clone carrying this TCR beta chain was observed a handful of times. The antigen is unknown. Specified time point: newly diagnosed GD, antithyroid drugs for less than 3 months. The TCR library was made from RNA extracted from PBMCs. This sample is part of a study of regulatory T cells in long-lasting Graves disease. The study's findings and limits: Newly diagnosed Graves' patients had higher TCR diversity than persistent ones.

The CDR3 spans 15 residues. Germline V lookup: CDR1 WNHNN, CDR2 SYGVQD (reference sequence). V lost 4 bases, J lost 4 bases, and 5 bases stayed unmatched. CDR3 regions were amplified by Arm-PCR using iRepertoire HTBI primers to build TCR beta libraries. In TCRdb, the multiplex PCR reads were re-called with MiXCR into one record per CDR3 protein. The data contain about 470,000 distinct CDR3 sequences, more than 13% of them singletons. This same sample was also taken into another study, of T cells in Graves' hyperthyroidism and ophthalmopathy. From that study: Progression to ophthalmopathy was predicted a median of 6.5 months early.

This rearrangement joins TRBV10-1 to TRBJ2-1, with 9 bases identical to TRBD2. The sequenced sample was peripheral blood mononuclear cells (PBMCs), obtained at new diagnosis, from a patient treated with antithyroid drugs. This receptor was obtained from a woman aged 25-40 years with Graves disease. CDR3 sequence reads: CASSGGTSSYNEQFF. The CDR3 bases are TGCGCCAGCAGTGGCGGGACTAGCAGTTACAATGAGCAGTTCTTC.